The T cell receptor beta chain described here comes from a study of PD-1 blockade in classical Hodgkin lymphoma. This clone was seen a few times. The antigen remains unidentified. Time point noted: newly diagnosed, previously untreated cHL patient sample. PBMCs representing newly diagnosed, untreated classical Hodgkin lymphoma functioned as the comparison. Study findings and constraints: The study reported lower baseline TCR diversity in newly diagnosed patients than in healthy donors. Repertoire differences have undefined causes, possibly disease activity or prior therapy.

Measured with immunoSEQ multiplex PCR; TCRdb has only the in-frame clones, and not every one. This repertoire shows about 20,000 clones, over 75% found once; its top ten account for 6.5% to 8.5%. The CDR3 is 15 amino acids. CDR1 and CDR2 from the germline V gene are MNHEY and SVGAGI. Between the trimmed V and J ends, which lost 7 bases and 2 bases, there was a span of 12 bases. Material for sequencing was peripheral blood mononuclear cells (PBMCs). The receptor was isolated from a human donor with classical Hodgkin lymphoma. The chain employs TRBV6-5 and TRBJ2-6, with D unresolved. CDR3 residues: CASTKGRAGANVLTF. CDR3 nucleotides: TGTGCCAGCACCAAGGGAAGGGCTGGGGCCAACGTCCTGACTTTC.